This T cell receptor (beta chain) comes out of a study of blood T cells in healthy people across ages. Between the trimmed V and J ends, which lost 2 bases and 1 base, there was a span of 17 bases. Germline lookup yields CDR1 LGHDT and CDR2 YNNKEL (reference sequence). The CDR3 has 17 residues. PCR was performed a second time for about 6 to 12 cycles using a sample-barcoded 5' primer and a J-beta primer mix. TCRdb reanalysed the 5' RACE reads using MiXCR and keeps one entry per CDR3 protein. The table lists over 700,000 distinct CDR3 sequences, approximately 25% of them singletons, with more than 8% in the top ten. The sample also formed part of further work on T cells of mothers and their children. That investigation notes: Sequencing returned over 8 million TCR beta CDR3 reads per mother and several million per child.

This receptor was taken from a boy between 5 and 17 years old in good health. The source material was blood. The gene calls are TRBV3-1 and TRBJ2-5; D possibly corresponds to TRBD2 (6 bases). In DNA form, the CDR3 reads TGTGCCAGCAGCCAAAGTCGTGGACTACCGATCCAAGAGACCCAGTACTTC. Amino acids: CASSQSRGLPIQETQYF.